The T cell receptor (beta chain) under discussion was sequenced for a study of blood T cell repertoires in COVID-19. CDR1 SGHVS and CDR2 FNYEAQ come from the germline V gene. CDR3 size: 17 residues. J gave up 6 bases and V 1 base, and 13 bases lay outside the gene matches. Libraries were prepared by immunoSEQ multiplex PCR; TCRdb keeps only in-frame clonotypes and omits some of them. This sample has tens of thousands of clones, with 85% to 90% found just once. Material: peripheral blood. The chain couples TRBV7-6 to TRBJ2-7, with 9 bases matching TRBD1. This sequence was found in a human donor in a cohort sampled during active COVID-19. The CDR3 region is CASSLDAGQGFAGEQYF. Written as DNA, the CDR3 is TGTGCCAGCAGCTTAGATGCTGGACAGGGGTTCGCGGGCGAGCAGTACTTC.